These 21 T cell receptor beta chains were sequenced from one sample in a study of T-cell reconstitution after alpha-beta-depleted transplantation in children. Molecular barcoding with unique molecular identifiers was used for the TCRbeta library. From the PCR reads, TCRdb called clonotypes with MiXCR, one entry per CDR3 protein. The sample has about 920 distinct CDR3 sequences, about 73% seen once. The sample consisted of PBMCs, mostly from graft donor cells, taken 60 days after TCRalphabeta/CD19-depleted stem cell transplant. These receptors originate from a male patient aged 2 to 9 who had a stem cell transplant for acute lymphoblastic leukemia, so the T cells may come from the graft donor.

The rearrangement uses TRBV5-1 and TRBJ2-2, with D possibly TRBD2 on 5 matching bases. Trimming cost V 0 bases and J 4 bases, with 13 bases left between them. Germline V CDR1 and CDR2: SGHRS, YFSETQ. This CDR3 comprises 16 residues. The CDR3 sequence is CASSLEDFTFTGELFF. The CDR3 region has the DNA TGCGCCAGCAGCTTGGAGGACTTCACCTTCACCGGGGAGCTGTTTTTT.

This clonotype is labeled as medium-sized (0.01 to 0.1%). The gene calls are TRBV10-3 and TRBJ1-2, with D possibly being TRBD1 (5 bases). Between the trimmed V and J ends, which lost 7 bases and 7 bases, there was a span of 16 bases. Germline lookup yields CDR1 ENHRY and CDR2 SYGVKD. The CDR3 sequence is 13 residues long. CDR3 loop: CAINGGSGFGYTF. The DNA for the CDR3 is TGTGCCATCAACGGGGGTTCTGGGTTTGGCTACACCTTC.

This chain joins TRBV10-3 and TRBJ2-3; no clear D. From germline, CDR1 is ENHRY and CDR2 SYGVKD. The V and J ends lost 6 bases and 9 bases respectively, with 16 bases between them. This CDR3 has 13 residues. The CDR3 sequence is CAISTPNLGTQYF. CDR3 coding DNA: TGTGCCATCAGCACCCCCAATCTAGGCACGCAGTATTTT.

The table lists this clonotype with many counts. J is TRBJ2-7 and V is TRBV6-5, with D possibly being TRBD2 (6 bases). Per germline, CDR1 MNHEY and CDR2 SVGAGI. CDR3 length: 14 residues. Trimming took 6 bases from V and 2 from J, leaving 14 bases between them. CDR3 sequence reads: CASSSGTYTYEQYF. CDR3 sequence (DNA): TGTGCCAGCAGCTCCGGGACTTATACCTACGAGCAGTACTTC.

V and J are TRBV29-1 and TRBJ2-1; perhaps TRBD1 as D (6 bases). V gave up 7 bases and J gave up 7 bases, with 14 bases separating them. CDR1 SQVTM and CDR2 ANQGSEA come from the germline V gene. The length of the CDR3 is 12 residues. Here the CDR3 DNA reads TGCAGCGCAAAGACAGGTCCGAATGAGCAGTTCTTC. Protein product: CSAKTGPNEQFF.

This clonotype was detected many times. This sequence joins TRBV2 and TRBJ1-3; the D is unclear. The CDR3 is made up of 12 amino acids. V lost 5 bases and J 1 base, leaving 3 bases between the germline ends. Germline lookup yields CDR1 SNHLY and CDR2 FYNNEI. The CDR3 coding sequence is TGTGCCAGCAGTCGATCTGGAAACACCATATATTTT. This gives the protein CASSRSGNTIYF.

A word on this clonotype: Its ends do not fully match the called genes, so a read error is possible. V is TRBV20-1 and J is TRBJ2-1; 7 nucleotides match TRBD1. The CDR3 runs 13 residues. Germline CDR1 and CDR2: DFQATT and SNEGSKA (reference sequence). The CDR3 bases are TGCAGTCCTAGACAGGGTTCCTACAATGAGCAGTTCTTC. Translated: CSPRQGSYNEQFF.

The chain combines TRBV2 with TRBJ1-4, with D unresolved. The germline V and J ends were trimmed by 6 bases and 6 bases, with 11 bases remaining between them. Per the germline V gene, CDR1 is SNHLY and CDR2 is FYNNEI. The CDR3 runs to 13 residues. The CDR3 DNA reads as TGTGCCAGCAGCCCGAATACGGATGAAAAACTGTTTTTT. This translates into CASSPNTDEKLFF.

V and J are TRBV15 and TRBJ2-4; D remains ambiguous. With 0 bases removed from V and 3 bases from J, the gap between germline ends came to 9 bases. The V gene's germline CDR1 is LNHNV and CDR2 YYDKDF (reference sequence). This CDR3 is built from 15 residues. The CDR3 nucleotides are TGTGCCACCAGCAGAGATACAGAAGTCAAAAACATTCAGTACTTC. Protein sequence: CATSRDTEVKNIQYF. Full variable domain (remainder filled in from reference TRBV15 and TRBJ2-4): DAMVIQNPRYQVTQFGKPVTLSCSQTLNHNVMYWYQQKSSQAPKLLFHYYDKDFNNEADTPDNFQSRRPNTSFCFLDIRSPGLGDTAMYLCATSRDTEVKNIQYFGAGTRLSVL.

The rearrangement uses TRBV11-2 and TRBJ2-7, with a weak D call TRBD2 (6 bases). V lost 7 bases, J lost 9 bases, and 13 bases lay in between. The CDR3 loop spans 11 amino acids. Germline-derived CDR1 and CDR2 are SGHAT and FQNNGV. The CDR3 DNA reads TGTGCCAGCACGGGACCCGGGAGGCAGTACTTC. Translated: CASTGPGRQYF.

The genes are TRBV13 and TRBJ2-7; tentative D call: TRBD1 (5 bases). V was trimmed by 8 bases and J by 4 bases, leaving 18 bases between them. Germline-derived CDR1 and CDR2 are PRHDT and FYEKMQ (reference sequence). CDR3 length equals 14 residues. In nucleotides, the CDR3 is TGTGCCAGCGGTACAGGCGCAGGTGTGTACGAGCAGTACTTC. Amino acid sequence: CASGTGAGVYEQYF.

The rearrangement uses TRBV7-9 and TRBJ2-1; D possibly corresponds to TRBD2 (6 bases). The CDR3 loop spans 15 amino acids. V shed 2 bases and J shed 8 bases, with 16 bases lying between them. Germline V gives CDR1 SEHNR, CDR2 FQNEAQ (reference sequence). Here the CDR3 reads CASSLTGGMSDEQFF. CDR3 nucleotide sequence: TGTGCCAGCAGCTTAACCGGCGGGATGAGTGATGAGCAGTTCTTC.

The gene calls are TRBV20-1 and TRBJ2-5; 7 positions agree with TRBD2. V dropped 3 bases and J dropped 4; count of bases not matched to a gene: 14. Germline assignment: CDR1 DFQATT and CDR2 SNEGSKA (reference sequence). The CDR3 sequence is 16 residues long. This CDR3 reads CSASPLAIQGPETQYF. The CDR3 DNA follows: TGCAGTGCTAGTCCACTAGCGATCCAGGGCCCAGAGACCCAGTACTTC.

This clonotype occurred a few times. CDR3 amino acids: CASSQDRTVNYGYTF. Here the CDR3 DNA reads TGCGCCAGCAGCCAAGATCGGACAGTTAACTATGGCTACACCTTC. This chain uses TRBV4-1 with TRBJ1-2, with D perhaps matching TRBD1 (6 bases). The V end was cut by 0 bases, the J end by 1 base, with 9 bases between. Germline lookup yields CDR1 MGHRA and CDR2 YSYEKL. The CDR3 has 15 residues.

The J gene is TRBJ2-1, the V gene TRBV6-9; D may be TRBD2 (6 bases). The CDR3 covers 17 residues. In germline, CDR1 is MNHGY, CDR2 SVAAGI. The CDR3 sequence is CGAFYLGISGSGNEQFF. The CDR3 nucleotides read TGTGGCGCCTTTTATTTGGGAATTAGCGGATCTGGGAATGAGCAGTTCTTC.

The chain links TRBV5-6 to TRBJ2-3, with 8 nucleotides matching TRBD2. This CDR3 is 15 amino acids long. Germline V gene sequence: CDR1 SGHDT, CDR2 YYEEEE. Trimming at V came to 5 bases and at J to 2 bases, leaving 7 bases not matched to a gene. The CDR3, as DNA: TGTGCCAGCAGTCAAGGACTAGCCCTCACAGATACGCAGTATTTT. This encodes CASSQGLALTDTQYF.

V is TRBV20-1 and J is TRBJ2-1, with unresolved D. V was pared by 5 bases and J by 8 bases, with 10 bases between. CDR3 size: 11 residues. CDR1 is DFQATT, CDR2 SNEGSKA, per germline (reference sequence). The CDR3 protein is CSASTTDEQFF. In nucleotides, the CDR3 is TGCAGTGCTTCTACTACGGATGAGCAGTTCTTC.

This rearrangement joins TRBV20-1 to TRBJ1-5, with D possibly being TRBD1 (5 bases). Germline CDR1 and CDR2: DFQATT and SNEGSKA (reference sequence). V was trimmed by 5 bases and J by 1 base, leaving 15 bases between them. CDR3 length equals 15 residues. CDR3 DNA: TGCAGTGCTGCCCCGGGACGAGGAAGCAATCAGCCCCAGCATTTT. Its protein product is CSAAPGRGSNQPQHF.

The chain uses TRBV9 and TRBJ2-7; D is possibly TRBD1 or TRBD2 (7 bases each). The CDR3 is made up of 11 amino acids. Trimming pared 7 bases from V and 6 bases from J, leaving 11 bases between. Germline V gene data show CDR1 as SGDLS and CDR2 as YYNGEE. DNA of the CDR3: TGTGCCAGCGCAGGGGGGGGCGAGCAGTACTTC. This codes for CASAGGGEQYF.

This rearrangement joins TRBV2 to TRBJ2-1; D not resolved. V dropped 9 bases and J dropped 0 bases, with 9 bases sitting between them. Germline assignment: CDR1 SNHLY and CDR2 FYNNEI. The CDR3 is 13 amino acids. CDR3 region: CARTDSSYNEQFF. CDR3 DNA: TGTGCCAGGACGGATAGCTCCTACAATGAGCAGTTCTTC.

V usage is TRBV11-2 and J usage is TRBJ2-1; 9 positions agree with TRBD2. J was trimmed by 1 base and V by 3 bases; bases with no gene match: 10. Germline CDR1 SGHAT, CDR2 FQNNGV. CDR3 length equals 18 residues. CDR3 sequence (DNA): TGTGCCAGCAGCTTCGAACTAGGACTAGCGCTTTCCTACAATGAGCAGTTCTTC. It specifies CASSFELGLALSYNEQFF.